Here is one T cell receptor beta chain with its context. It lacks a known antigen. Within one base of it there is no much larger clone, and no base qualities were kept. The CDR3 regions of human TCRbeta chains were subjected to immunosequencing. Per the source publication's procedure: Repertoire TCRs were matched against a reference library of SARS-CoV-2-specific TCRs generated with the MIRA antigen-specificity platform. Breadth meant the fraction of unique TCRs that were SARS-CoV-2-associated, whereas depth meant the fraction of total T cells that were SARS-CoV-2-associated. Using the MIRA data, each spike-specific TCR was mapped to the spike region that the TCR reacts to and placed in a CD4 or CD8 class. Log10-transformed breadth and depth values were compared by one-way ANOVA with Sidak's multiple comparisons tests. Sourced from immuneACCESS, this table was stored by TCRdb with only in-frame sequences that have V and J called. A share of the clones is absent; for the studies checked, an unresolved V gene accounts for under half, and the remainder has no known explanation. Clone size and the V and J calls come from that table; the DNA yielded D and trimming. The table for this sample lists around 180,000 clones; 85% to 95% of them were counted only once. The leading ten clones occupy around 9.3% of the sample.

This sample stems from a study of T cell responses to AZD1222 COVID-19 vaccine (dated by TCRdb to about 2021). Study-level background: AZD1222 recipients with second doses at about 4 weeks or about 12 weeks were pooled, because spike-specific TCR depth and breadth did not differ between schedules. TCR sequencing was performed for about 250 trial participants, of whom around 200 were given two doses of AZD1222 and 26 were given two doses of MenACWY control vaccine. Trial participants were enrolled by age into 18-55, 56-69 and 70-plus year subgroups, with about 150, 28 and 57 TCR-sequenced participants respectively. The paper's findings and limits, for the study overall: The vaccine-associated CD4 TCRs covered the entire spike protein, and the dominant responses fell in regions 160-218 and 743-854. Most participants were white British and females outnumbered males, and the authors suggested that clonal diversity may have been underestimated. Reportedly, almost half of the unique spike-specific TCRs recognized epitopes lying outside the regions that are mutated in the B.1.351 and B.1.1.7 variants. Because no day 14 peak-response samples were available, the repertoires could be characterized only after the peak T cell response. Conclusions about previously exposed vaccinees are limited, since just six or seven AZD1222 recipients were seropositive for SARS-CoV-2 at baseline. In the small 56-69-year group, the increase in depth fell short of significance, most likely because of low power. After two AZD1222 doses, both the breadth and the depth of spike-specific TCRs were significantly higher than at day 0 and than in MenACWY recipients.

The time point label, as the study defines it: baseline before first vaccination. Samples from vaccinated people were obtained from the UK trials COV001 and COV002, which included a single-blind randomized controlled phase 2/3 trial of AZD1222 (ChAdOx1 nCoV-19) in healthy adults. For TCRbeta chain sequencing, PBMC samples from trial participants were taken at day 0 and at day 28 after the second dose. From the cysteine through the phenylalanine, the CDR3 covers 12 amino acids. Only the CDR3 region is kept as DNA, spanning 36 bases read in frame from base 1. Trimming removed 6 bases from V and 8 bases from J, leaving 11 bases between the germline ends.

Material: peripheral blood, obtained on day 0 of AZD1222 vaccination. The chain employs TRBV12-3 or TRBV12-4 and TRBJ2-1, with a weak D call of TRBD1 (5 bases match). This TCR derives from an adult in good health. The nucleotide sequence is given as TGTGCCAGCAGCCGACAGCTCGATGAGCAGTTCTTC. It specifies CASSRQLDEQFF.